This note documents a single T cell receptor beta chain sequence. Its antigen remains undetermined. Its ends do not fully match the called genes, so a read error is possible. CDR1 and CDR2, looked up from the germline V gene (reference sequence), are MNHEY and SMNVEV. The CDR3 starts with the cysteine, ends with the phenylalanine, and has 14 residues. The read is trimmed to its CDR3 DNA, 42 bases read in frame from base 1. TCRbeta CDR3 regions were amplified from genomic DNA using the immunoSEQ Assay, a bias-controlled multiplex PCR. The study's processing was this. The number of nucleated cells in each sample was estimated from the amplification of reference gene primers within the assay. To quantify the absolute abundance of each unique TCRbeta CDR3 rearrangement, sequence reads were collapsed and filtered. For each sample, productive Simpson clonality was calculated as the square root of Simpson's diversity index across productive rearrangements. TCRdb obtained this table from immuneACCESS and retained in-frame rearrangements with V and J assigned. These tables miss some clones; where compared with another copy, unresolved V genes account for less than half of the shortfall, and the remainder is unexplained. V and J calls and clone size are given by that table; D and trimming were obtained from the DNA. The sample table shows about 260,000 clones, and roughly 84% are seen once. The top ten clones comprise more than 1.5% of the sample.

The data were taken from a study of blood T cell repertoires in COVID-19 (dated by TCRdb to the early 2020s). Concerning the study at large: Samples covering the acute and convalescent phases of COVID-19 were provided by collaborators in the United States, Italy and Spain. The prospective study material was composed of cDNA or gDNA derived from T cells, B-cell-depleted T cells, or PBMCs. Deeply sampled blood TCRbeta repertoires from subjects exposed to, actively infected with, or recovered from COVID-19 were included in the dataset. Where available, HLA class I and class II types were obtained from metadata supplied by the sample provider rather than from assay-based typing. The samples were drawn from the first 160 participants of the ongoing ImmuneRACE study and from roughly 1,300 subjects provided by 6 global collaborators. The repertoires were released in a freely available public database intended as a resource for research on the immune response to SARS-CoV-2. Nearly every sample came with metadata listing a de-identified subject ID, COVID-19 status, age in years and sex.

Study-level results and caveats: The amount of clinical and demographic metadata varied by source and participant and was provided uncurated.

Samples from volunteer blood donors who had recovered from COVID-19 were contributed by a second Seattle source. Collaborating institutions collected whole blood in K2EDTA tubes following their own protocols. For TCRbeta analysis, collaborators shipped samples as frozen whole blood, isolated PBMCs, or DNA extracted from either of those sample types. Sequenced material: peripheral blood. The TCR was taken from a woman in her thirties or forties who had recovered from COVID-19. Here the chain combines TRBV27 and TRBJ1-1; the D gene lacks a confident call. The nucleotide sequence is TGTGCCAGCAGACAAACTTCCGGAGCAACTGGAGCTTTCTTT. Translated, this gives CASRQTSGATGAFF.